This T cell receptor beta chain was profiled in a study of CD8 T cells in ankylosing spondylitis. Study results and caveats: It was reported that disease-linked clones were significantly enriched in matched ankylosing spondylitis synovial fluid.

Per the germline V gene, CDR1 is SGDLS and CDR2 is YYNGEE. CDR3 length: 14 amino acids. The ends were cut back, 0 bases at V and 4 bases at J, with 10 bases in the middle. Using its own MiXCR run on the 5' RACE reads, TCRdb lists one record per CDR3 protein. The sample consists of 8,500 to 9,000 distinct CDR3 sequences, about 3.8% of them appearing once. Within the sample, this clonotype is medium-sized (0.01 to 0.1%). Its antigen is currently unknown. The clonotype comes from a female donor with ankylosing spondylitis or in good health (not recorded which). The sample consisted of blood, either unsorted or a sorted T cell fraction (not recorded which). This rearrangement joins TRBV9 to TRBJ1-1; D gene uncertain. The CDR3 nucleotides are TGTGCCAGCAGCGTAGCATTCTCGGCCACTGAAGCTTTCTTT. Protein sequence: CASSVAFSATEAFF. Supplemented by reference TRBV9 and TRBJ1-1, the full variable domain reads DSGVTQTPKHLITATGQRVTLRCSPRSGDLSVYWYQQSLDQGLQFLIQYYNGEERAKGNILERFSAQQFPDLHSELNLSSLELGDSALYFCASSVAFSATEAFFGQGTRLTVV.